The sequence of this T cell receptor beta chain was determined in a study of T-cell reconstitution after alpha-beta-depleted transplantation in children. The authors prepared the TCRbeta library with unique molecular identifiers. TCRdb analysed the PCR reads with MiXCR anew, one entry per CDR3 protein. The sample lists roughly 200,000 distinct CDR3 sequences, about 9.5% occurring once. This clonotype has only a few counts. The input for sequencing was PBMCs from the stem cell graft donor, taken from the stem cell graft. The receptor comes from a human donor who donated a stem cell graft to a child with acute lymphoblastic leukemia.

DNA for the CDR3: TGTGCCAGCCTTCCGGGACTAGCGGAGATCCAAGAGACCCAGTACTTC. Translating gives CASLPGLAEIQETQYF. V usage is TRBV6-2 or TRBV6-3 and J usage is TRBJ2-5; TRBD2 matches 11 bases. With V trimmed by 8 bases and J by 1 base, 9 bases remained unmatched. Germline lookup yields CDR1 MNHEY and CDR2 SVGEGT. There are 16 residues in the CDR3.